Listed here are 30 T cell receptor beta chains from one sample, sequenced in a study of spatial heterogeneity in lung cancer. Via MiXCR, TCRdb re-called the 5' RACE reads, giving one row per CDR3 protein. The data contain around 40,000 distinct CDR3 sequences, roughly 5.2% of them seen just once; the ten biggest clones take up 11%. Described time point: sample taken at primary tumor resection. Whole RNA came from tumor, nontumor lung or frozen PBMC and was sequenced without being sorted. The sample consisted of PBMCs, taken at surgery. These receptors all stem from a male donor with early-stage non-small cell lung cancer.

This clonotype was counted ten times or more. This sequence joins TRBV12-5 and TRBJ2-6; TRBD2 agrees at 9 bases. From germline, CDR1 is LGHNT and CDR2 FRNRAP. Losses at the gene ends were 0 bases for V and 1 base for J; bases not matched to a gene: 13. The CDR3 is 21 amino acids. The CDR3 DNA is TGTGCTAGTGGTTTGGTCCCCCTACCGGGACTAGCAGGTTCTGGGGCCAACGTCCTGACTTTC. It codes for CASGLVPLPGLAGSGANVLTF.

The rearrangement joins TRBV28 to TRBJ1-1, with D maybe TRBD1 (5 bases). CDR1 is MDHEN and CDR2 is SYDVKM in the germline V gene. Trimming cost V 4 bases and J 3 bases, with 15 bases left between them. The CDR3 loop spans 15 amino acids. CDR3 nucleotides: TGTGCCAGCAGTTCAGTTGCCGGGGGGGACACTGAAGCTTTCTTT. As protein: CASSSVAGGDTEAFF.

The rearrangement uses TRBV3-1 and TRBJ1-1; no reliable D call. Trimming left V 1 base short and J 1 base short, with 4 bases between. Germline loops: CDR1 LGHDT, CDR2 YNNKEL (reference sequence). CDR3 length: 13 amino acids. The DNA of the CDR3 is TGTGCCAGCAGCCAAGTGTGGAACACTGAAGCTTTCTTT. Translation gives CASSQVWNTEAFF.

This clonotype appeared a few times. The rearrangement uses TRBV10-3 and TRBJ2-3; either TRBD1 or TRBD2 may fit D (7 bases each). V lost 8 bases and J lost 4, with 19 bases in between. CDR3 length: 15 residues. Germline CDR1 ENHRY, CDR2 SYGVKD. For the CDR3, the DNA is TGTGCCATCTCCTACCGACAGGGAGGGTCAGATACGCAGTATTTT. Translated, it gives CAISYRQGGSDTQYF.

This clonotype appeared many times. The J gene is TRBJ2-5, the V gene TRBV10-3, with 8 nucleotides matching TRBD1. V was clipped by 11 bases and J by 3 bases; unmatched bases: 8. Germline CDR1 reads ENHRY; CDR2 reads SYGVKD. The CDR3 length is 13 residues. CDR3 amino acids: CAAQGVWEETQYF. For the CDR3, the DNA is TGTGCCGCACAGGGGGTTTGGGAAGAGACCCAGTACTTC.

This clonotype was observed a handful of times. This chain links TRBV5-6 with TRBJ2-7; 7 nucleotides line up with TRBD1. Germline CDR1 and CDR2: SGHDT and YYEEEE. This CDR3 contains 14 residues. V was clipped by 6 bases and J by 4 bases; unmatched bases: 10. The CDR3 coding sequence is TGTGCCAGCACCTCACAGGGGTCTCGATACGAGCAGTACTTC. Translating gives CASTSQGSRYEQYF. Variable domain in full (rest from reference TRBV5-6 and TRBJ2-7): DAGVTQSPTHLIKTRGQQVTLRCSPKSGHDTVSWYQQALGQGPQFIFQYYEEEERQRGNFPDRFSGHQFPNYSSELNVNALLLGDSALYLCASTSQGSRYEQYFGPGTRLTVT.

This clonotype was seen ten or more times. This chain links TRBV2 with TRBJ1-2, with D unresolved. Per the germline V gene, CDR1 is SNHLY and CDR2 is FYNNEI. This CDR3 region has 10 residues. V was cut by 9 bases and J by 6 bases, with 8 bases left in between. CDR3 bases: TGTGCCAGAGGGATCAATGGCTACACCTTC. This sequence encodes CARGINGYTF.

This clonotype was recorded many times. The chain joins TRBV11-2 to TRBJ2-1; D is undetermined. The CDR3 extends over 14 amino acids. Trimming cost V 5 bases and J 0 bases, with 8 bases left between them. Germline assignment: CDR1 SGHAT and CDR2 FQNNGV. The CDR3: CASSPRLSYNEQFF. CDR3 nucleotides: TGTGCCAGCAGCCCTCGACTCTCCTACAATGAGCAGTTCTTC.

On this clonotype: A clone one base away is much larger, so this may be a read error. V usage is TRBV20-1 and J usage is TRBJ1-1; TRBD1 might be the D (5 bases). This CDR3 has 13 amino acids. The germline V gene encodes CDR1 DFQATT and CDR2 SNEGSKA (reference sequence). The V gene lost 5 bases and the J gene lost 1 base, with 11 bases spanning the gap. Here the CDR3 reads CSADQGRNTEAFF. In DNA form, the CDR3 reads TGCAGTGCTGACCAGGGCAGGAACACTGAAGCTTTCTTT.

In this sample, this clonotype turned up a few times. V and J are TRBV10-1 and TRBJ1-1; D possibly corresponds to TRBD1 (6 bases). Germline V lookup: CDR1 WNHNN, CDR2 SYGVQD (reference sequence). Trimming removed 4 bases from V and 4 bases from J, with 10 bases in between. This CDR3 has 13 residues. CDR3 amino acids: CASSVQQGTEAFF. Here the CDR3 DNA reads TGCGCCAGCAGTGTTCAACAGGGCACTGAAGCTTTCTTT.

This chain joins TRBV2 and TRBJ2-5, with 11 bases matching TRBD2. CDR1 is SNHLY, CDR2 FYNNEI, per germline. This CDR3 is built from 15 residues. V trimming: 5 bases; J trimming: 7 bases; junction bases outside the gene matches: 9. This CDR3 reads CASSSLAGGPGTQYF. DNA of the CDR3: TGTGCCAGCAGTTCCTTAGCGGGGGGGCCGGGGACCCAGTACTTC.

At least ten counts were recorded for this clonotype. The rearrangement joins TRBV11-2 to TRBJ2-5, with 9 nucleotides matching TRBD1. The ends lost 2 bases at V and 5 bases at J; junction bases unmatched: 15. CDR1 is SGHAT, CDR2 FQNNGV, per germline. The CDR3 consists of 18 residues. The chain's CDR3 is CASSLIQGAFYGSETQYF. CDR3 sequence (DNA): TGTGCCAGCAGCTTAATACAGGGGGCGTTTTATGGTTCGGAGACCCAGTACTTC.

In its sample, this clonotype was seen many times. This sequence joins TRBV10-2 and TRBJ1-1; D perhaps matches TRBD1 (5 bases). The V end lost 6 bases, the J end lost 4 bases, and 12 bases lay between the germline ends. The CDR3 consists of 13 residues. CDR1 is WSHSY and CDR2 is SAAADI in the germline V gene. CDR3 region: CASRPLTVTEAFF. CDR3 bases: TGCGCCAGCAGACCCTTGACAGTCACTGAAGCTTTCTTT.

This clonotype was observed a few times. The chain joins TRBV20-1 to TRBJ2-1; tentative D call: TRBD1 (6 bases). The CDR3 runs 13 residues. The V end lost 5 bases, the J end lost 4 bases, and 12 bases lay between the germline ends. Germline values: CDR1 DFQATT, CDR2 SNEGSKA (reference sequence). Written as DNA, the CDR3 is TGCAGTGCTTTCCGGACAGATTACAATGAGCAGTTCTTC. It translates to CSAFRTDYNEQFF.

J is TRBJ1-3 and V is TRBV4-1; D unclear. Per germline, CDR1 MGHRA and CDR2 YSYEKL. The ends were cut back, 3 bases at V and 0 bases at J, with 6 bases in the middle. The CDR3 spans 14 residues. DNA of the CDR3: TGCGCCAGCAGCCAGGGAAACTCTGGAAACACCATATATTTT. Translating gives CASSQGNSGNTIYF.

This clonotype was observed at least ten times. This chain connects TRBV2 to TRBJ2-7; the D is unclear. Trimming left V 5 bases short and J 2 bases short, with 13 bases between. The germline V gene encodes CDR1 SNHLY and CDR2 FYNNEI. The CDR3 has 14 amino acids. The CDR3 nucleotides read TGTGCCAGCAGTTCAATCCGCACCCCCTACGAGCAGTACTTC. Translated: CASSSIRTPYEQYF.

This clonotype was observed many times. The gene calls are TRBV28 and TRBJ2-1; D gene uncertain. Germline CDR1 and CDR2: MDHEN and SYDVKM. CDR3 length: 14 amino acids. V shed 11 bases and J shed 5 bases, with 19 bases lying between them. The CDR3 loop is CAGRRRSIDNEQFF. The CDR3 nucleotides read TGTGCCGGGCGGAGAAGGAGCATAGACAATGAGCAGTTCTTC.

In its sample, this clonotype was seen a few times. The chain recombines TRBV28 with TRBJ2-7; the D gene is possibly TRBD1 (6 bases). Trimming removed 2 bases at V and 0 bases at J, with 11 bases between. This CDR3 comprises 15 residues. Germline V gene data show CDR1 as MDHEN and CDR2 as SYDVKM. In DNA, the CDR3 is TGTGCCAGCAGTTTACCGGGACACATCTCCTACGAGCAGTACTTC. Translation: CASSLPGHISYEQYF.

The V gene is TRBV9, the J gene TRBJ1-4; 8 positions match TRBD1. The length of the CDR3 is 15 residues. Trimming at V came to 2 bases and at J to 5 bases, leaving 5 bases not matched to a gene. Germline V gene lookup returns CDR1 SGDLS and CDR2 YYNGEE. CDR3 sequence reads: CASSVGRTGNEKLFF. CDR3 nucleotide sequence: TGTGCCAGCAGCGTCGGCAGGACAGGGAATGAAAAACTGTTTTTT.

At least ten counts were recorded for this clonotype. The V call is TRBV6-5, the J call TRBJ1-5; TRBD1 matches at 8 bases. V shed 5 bases, J shed 4 bases, and the junction held 4 bases outside the gene matches. CDR1 is MNHEY, CDR2 SVGAGI, per germline. This CDR3 region has 14 residues. The CDR3 region has the DNA TGTGCCAGCAGTCCACGACAGGGGAATCAGCCCCAGCATTTT. This gives the protein CASSPRQGNQPQHF.

This clonotype was detected ten times or more. This chain joins TRBV6-6 and TRBJ2-1; no firm D call. Germline V gene sequence: CDR1 MNHNY, CDR2 SVGAGI (reference sequence). The CDR3 is made up of 14 amino acids. With 2 bases removed from V and 7 bases from J, the gap between germline ends came to 12 bases. The CDR3 nucleotides read TGTGCCAGCAGTTACCGGCCCACCTCTAATGAGCAGTTCTTC. Translation gives CASSYRPTSNEQFF.

This clonotype was found many times. The chain uses TRBV25-1 and TRBJ1-5; D is uncertain. Looked up from germline, CDR1 is MGHDK and CDR2 is SYGVNS. The CDR3 length is 12 residues. V was pared by 0 bases and J by 4 bases, with 1 base between. Written as DNA, the CDR3 is TGTGCCAGCAGTGAATATAATCAGCCCCAGCATTTT. This encodes CASSEYNQPQHF. Complete variable domain (other parts from reference TRBV25-1 and TRBJ1-5): EADIYQTPRYLVIGTGKKITLECSQTMGHDKMYWYQQDPGMELHLIHYSYGVNSTEKGDLSSESTVSRIRTEHFPLTLESARPSHTSQYLCASSEYNQPQHFGDGTRLSIL.

The gene calls are TRBV10-2 and TRBJ1-3, with a tentative D call TRBD1 (5 bases). CDR1 is WSHSY and CDR2 is SAAADI in the germline V gene. The germline V and J ends were trimmed by 8 bases and 0 bases, with 8 bases remaining between them. The length of the CDR3 is 13 residues. CDR3: CASQTGSGNTIYF. DNA of the CDR3: TGCGCCAGCCAAACAGGCTCTGGAAACACCATATATTTT.

The sample holds many counts of this clonotype. This chain connects TRBV20-1 to TRBJ1-5; the D is unclear. The CDR3 consists of 13 residues. CDR1 and CDR2 (germline): DFQATT, SNEGSKA (reference sequence). The CDR3 region is CSSRGPSHQPQHF. The CDR3 DNA sequence: TGCAGCTCTAGAGGGCCCAGCCATCAGCCCCAGCATTTT.

This clonotype has at least ten counts. The chain carries TRBV11-2 and TRBJ2-5, with 14 bases fitting TRBD2. Germline V gene lookup returns CDR1 SGHAT and CDR2 FQNNGV. This CDR3 contains 16 residues. Germline trimming cut 5 bases from V and 5 bases from J; bases unmatched to any gene: 7. As DNA, the CDR3 is TGTGCCAGCAGCCTGCAGACTAGCGGGGGGGCGGAGACCCAGTACTTC. Amino acid sequence: CASSLQTSGGAETQYF.

The gene calls are TRBV7-9 and TRBJ2-7; TRBD1 is a possible D gene (6 bases). This CDR3 is 15 amino acids long. The germline V gene encodes CDR1 SEHNR and CDR2 FQNEAQ (reference sequence). V dropped 2 bases and J dropped 3 bases, with 14 bases sitting between them. CDR3 sequence: CASSLFPGDLYEQYF. The CDR3 nucleotides are TGTGCCAGCAGCTTATTCCCAGGGGACCTCTACGAGCAGTACTTC.

This clonotype was observed a handful of times. The rearrangement uses TRBV12-3 or TRBV12-4 and TRBJ2-3, with 10 positions matching TRBD1. The CDR3 consists of 15 residues. The V and J ends lost 5 bases and 6 bases, in that order; junction bases with no gene match: 8. For the CDR3, the DNA is TGTGCCAGCAGTGGGGGGGACAGGGGATCTGATACGCAGTATTTT. Its protein is CASSGGDRGSDTQYF.

As to this clonotype: A much larger clone is a single base away; this may be a read error. The chain couples TRBV4-1 to TRBJ2-7; 7 positions agree with TRBD2. The germline V gene has CDR1 MGHRA and CDR2 YSYEKL. The trim removed 1 base at V and 2 bases at J, leaving 5 bases unmatched. There are 15 residues in the CDR3. CDR3 nucleotides: TGCGCCAGCAGCCAAGGCGGCCGGGGGGCCTACGAGCAGTACTTC. Protein sequence: CASSQGGRGAYEQYF.

This clonotype was observed a handful of times. The rearrangement links TRBV6-5 to TRBJ1-2, with 9 bases that match TRBD1. This CDR3 has 13 amino acids. V shed 4 bases and J 7 bases; nucleotides not matched to a gene: 4. Per germline, CDR1 MNHEY and CDR2 SVGAGI. The DNA of the CDR3 is TGTGCCAGCAGTTTCGGGACAGGGTTTGGCTACACCTTC. Translating gives CASSFGTGFGYTF.

This clonotype was observed a few times. The rearrangement joins TRBV5-4 to TRBJ2-1; 14 bases align to TRBD2. Germline loops: CDR1 SGHNT, CDR2 YYREEE (reference sequence). CDR3 length equals 17 residues. V gave up 1 base and J gave up 8 bases; unmatched junction bases: 8. The CDR3 nucleotides are TGTGCCAGCAGCTTGCCCCTGACTAGCGGGGGGGCCGATGAGCAGTTCTTC. Translation: CASSLPLTSGGADEQFF.